This TCR beta chain is from a study of T cell clonotyping in hematopoietic cell transplantation. Study-level results: Without cell sorting, CD4 versus CD8 contributions remain unresolved. Graft donor and pretransplant recipient Inverse Simpson Index values predicted broader posttransplant TCR diversity. After transplant, recipient diversity fell while pathologically expanded clonotypes grew through day 180.

Comments on this clone: The antigen remains undetermined.

This CDR3 spans 15 amino acids. Unmatched junction bases numbered 5, after V lost 2 bases and J lost 1 base. Germline assignment: CDR1 SGHRS and CDR2 YFSETQ. Clones were sequenced by immunoSEQ multiplex PCR, and TCRdb holds only the in-frame ones, with some missing. The repertoire has about 29,000 clones, roughly 90% of them found once; the top ten carry around a tenth. Recipients were bled about 28 days pretransplant and at posttransplant days 30, 100, 180. This TCR was recovered from a female patient aged 50 to 60 who had an allogeneic stem cell transplant from a related donor, so the T cells may come from the graft donor. Some clones in this sample may be carry-over from other donors' samples. The starting material was PBMCs, obtained 100 days after allogeneic stem cell transplant. This rearrangement joins TRBV5-1 to TRBJ1-1; 7 positions match TRBD1. The CDR3 here is CASSLMTGKNTEAFF. CDR3 bases: TGCGCCAGCAGCTTAATGACAGGGAAGAACACTGAAGCTTTCTTT.